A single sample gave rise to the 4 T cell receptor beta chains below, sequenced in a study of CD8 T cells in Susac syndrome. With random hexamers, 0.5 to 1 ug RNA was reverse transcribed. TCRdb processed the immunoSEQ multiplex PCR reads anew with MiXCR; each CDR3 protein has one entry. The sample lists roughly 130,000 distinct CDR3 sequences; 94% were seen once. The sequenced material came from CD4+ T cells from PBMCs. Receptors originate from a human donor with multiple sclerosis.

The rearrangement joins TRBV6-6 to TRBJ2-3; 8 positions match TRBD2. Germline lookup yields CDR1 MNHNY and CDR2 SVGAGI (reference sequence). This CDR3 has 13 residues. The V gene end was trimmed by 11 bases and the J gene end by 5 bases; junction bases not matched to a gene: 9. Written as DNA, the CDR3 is TGTGCCGGCCGGACTAGCTCTGAAGATACGCAGTATTTT. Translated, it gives CAGRTSSEDTQYF.

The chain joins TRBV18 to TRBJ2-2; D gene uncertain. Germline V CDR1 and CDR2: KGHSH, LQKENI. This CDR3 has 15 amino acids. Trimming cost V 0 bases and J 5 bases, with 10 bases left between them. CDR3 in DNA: TGTGCCAGCTCACCACCATGGGGAAGGACCGGGGAGCTGTTTTTT. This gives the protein CASSPPWGRTGELFF.

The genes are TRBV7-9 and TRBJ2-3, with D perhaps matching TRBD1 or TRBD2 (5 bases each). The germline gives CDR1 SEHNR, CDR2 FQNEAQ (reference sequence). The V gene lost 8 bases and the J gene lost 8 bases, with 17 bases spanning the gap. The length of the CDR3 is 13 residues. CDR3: CASLLGAGSTQYF. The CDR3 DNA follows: TGTGCCAGCCTATTGGGAGCAGGGAGTACGCAGTATTTT.

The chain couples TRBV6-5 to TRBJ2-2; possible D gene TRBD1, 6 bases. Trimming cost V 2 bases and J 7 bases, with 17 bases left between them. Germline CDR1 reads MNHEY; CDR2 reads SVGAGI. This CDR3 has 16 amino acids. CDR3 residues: CASSYGTGLENGELFF. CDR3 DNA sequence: TGTGCCAGCAGTTACGGTACAGGGCTCGAAAACGGGGAGCTGTTTTTT.